These T cell receptor beta chains were read from a single sample in a study of OX40 agonist ivuxolimab in advanced cancers. Using immunoSEQ multiplex PCR, the repertoire was profiled, and TCRdb retains in-frame clones only, with some absent. The table has about 30,000 clones, about 74% seen once. The sample in question was CD4+ or CD8+ T cells sorted from blood, obtained in a trial of the OX40 agonist ivuxolimab. All receptors derive from an adult with an advanced solid tumor such as melanoma, head and neck, liver or kidney cancer. Each CDR3 is given with its conserved first and last residue. The D gene is left open where the match is weak. Rows give clone size only sometimes, using once, few, many, or a class for an expanded clone.

cdr3_nt	cdr3_aa	v_call	d_call	clone_size	j_call
TGCGCCAGCAGCTTGGGGGCGAACACTGAAGCTTTCTTT	CASSLGANTEAFF	TRBV5-1	NA	NA	TRBJ1-1
TGTGCCAGCAGCCAGTACTCATACCCAAGCACAGATACGCAGTATTTT	CASSQYSYPSTDTQYF	TRBV11-2	NA	NA	TRBJ2-3
TGTGCCAGCAGCTTTACTCCCGCGGTTCATACTGAAGCTTTCTTT	CASSFTPAVHTEAFF	TRBV11-2	NA	NA	TRBJ1-1
TGTGCCAGCAGCTTGGAAGGCTCTGAGCAAGAGACCCAGTACTTC	CASSLEGSEQETQYF	TRBV5-4	NA	NA	TRBJ2-5
TGTGCCAGCAGCCAAGGGAGCGGGACCACAGATACGCAGTATTTT	CASSQGSGTTDTQYF	TRBV4-2	TRBD2	few	TRBJ2-3
TGTGCCAGCAGCTTGGGCTTTGCAGGGGCCAACGTCCTGACTTTC	CASSLGFAGANVLTF	TRBV7-9	NA	NA	TRBJ2-6
TGTGCCAGCAGTGAGTTTGAGTATGGCTACACCTTC	CASSEFEYGYTF	TRBV6-1	NA	once	TRBJ1-2
TGTGCCAGCAGCTATTCGGGGGGATATAATGAAAAACTGTTTTTT	CASSYSGGYNEKLFF	TRBV7-9	NA	few	TRBJ1-4
TGCGCCAGCAGCTTGGGTCAGGTTCGAAGTAGAGCTTTCTTT	CASSLGQVRSRAFF	TRBV5-1	NA	NA	TRBJ1-1
TGTGCCAGCAGCCCCCCCCGGGGCAATGAGCAGTTCTTC	CASSPPRGNEQFF	TRBV5-4	NA	NA	TRBJ2-1
TGTGCCAGCAGTCCGAACCCGGGTAACACTGAAGCTTTCTTT	CASSPNPGNTEAFF	TRBV6-4	NA	few	TRBJ1-1
TGTGCCAGCAGCTCGATCGGCGGGGCAGTCGACACAGATACGCAGTATTTT	CASSSIGGAVDTDTQYF	TRBV7-3	NA	NA	TRBJ2-3
TGTGCCTGGAGGGTCCCCCTAGGCCCTAACTATGGCTACACCTTC	CAWRVPLGPNYGYTF	TRBV30	NA	few	TRBJ1-2
TGTGCCAGCAGCTTTTCTGACAGGGGTCGTCAGCCCCAGCATTTT	CASSFSDRGRQPQHF	TRBV5-8	TRBD1	NA	TRBJ1-5
TGTGCCAGCAGCGGGACCGGGACCCCTAAAAGGGAGACCCAGTACTTC	CASSGTGTPKRETQYF	TRBV9	NA	NA	TRBJ2-5
TGTGCCAGCAGCTTGAGTTTGTACGAGCAGTACTTC	CASSLSLYEQYF	TRBV5-5	NA	NA	TRBJ2-7